The sequence of this TCR beta chain was determined in a study of post-analysis software for immune sequencing data. Findings of the study overall: The five TRBV segments detected at higher frequency in patients than in controls included TRBV5-6, TRBV5-1 and TRBV20-1.

This clonotype was recorded at least ten times. Its antigen is as yet unknown. This CDR3 region has 11 residues. Germline CDR1 is KGHSH and CDR2 is LQKENI. Trimming removed 1 base from V and 3 bases from J, with 0 bases in between. Built from TCR beta cDNA, the libraries had unique molecular identifiers in them. TCRdb re-called the PCR reads with MiXCR, one entry per CDR3 protein. Here the sample spans roughly 410,000 distinct CDR3 sequences, about a third being singletons. This sequence joins TRBV18 and TRBJ2-5; D remains ambiguous. The sequencing sample was made of blood. The clonotype was recovered from a girl between 5 and 17 years old with multiple sclerosis. CDR3 sequence reads: CASSPQETQYF. In DNA form, the CDR3 reads TGTGCCAGCTCACCACAAGAGACCCAGTACTTC. Looking up the rest from reference TRBV18 and TRBJ2-5 gives the full variable domain: NAGVMQNPRHLVRRRGQEARLRCSPMKGHSHVYWYRQLPEEGLKFMVYLQKENIIDESGMPKERFSAEFPKEGPSILRIQQVVRGDSAAYFCASSPQETQYFGPGTRLLVL.